These 15 T cell receptor beta chains were sequenced from one sample in a study of T-cell reconstitution after alpha-beta-depleted transplantation in children. Unique molecular identifiers were incorporated during preparation of the TCRbeta library. In TCRdb, the PCR reads were re-called with MiXCR into one record per CDR3 protein. The table shows fewer than 1 million distinct CDR3 sequences, with roughly 15% occurring only once. The specimen was PBMCs, mostly from graft donor cells, collected 360 days after TCRalphabeta/CD19-depleted stem cell transplant. The receptors here all came from a male patient between 5 and 17 years old who had a stem cell transplant for acute lymphoblastic leukemia, so the T cells may come from the graft donor.

This clonotype was seen repeatedly, ten times or more. The genes are TRBV7-9 and TRBJ2-1; D perhaps matches TRBD1 (6 bases). V lost 5 bases, J lost 15 bases, and 23 bases lay in between. CDR1 and CDR2 from the germline V gene are SEHNR and FQNEAQ (reference sequence). This CDR3 spans 14 amino acids. The DNA of the CDR3 is TGTGCCAGCAGCCCCACAGGGTTCTTTCGGTTCTTGTTCTTC. Amino acids: CASSPTGFFRFLFF.

In its sample, this clonotype was seen a few times. This rearrangement joins TRBV4-1 to TRBJ2-7, with 10 bases that match TRBD1. CDR1 is MGHRA and CDR2 is YSYEKL in the germline V gene. This CDR3 has 17 residues. The J segment lost 0 bases and the V segment lost 3 bases, leaving 8 bases of the junction unmatched. Here the CDR3 DNA reads TGCGCCAGCAGCCAGGAGAGACAGGGGGCTAGCTCCTACGAGCAGTACTTC. Protein sequence: CASSQERQGASSYEQYF.

This rearrangement joins TRBV20-1 to TRBJ2-1, with no clear D. V was cut by 6 bases and J by 0 bases, with 15 bases left in between. Germline V gives CDR1 DFQATT, CDR2 SNEGSKA (reference sequence). The CDR3 loop spans 15 amino acids. The CDR3 region is CSATGWSYSYNEQFF. The CDR3 nucleotides read TGCAGTGCCACCGGCTGGAGCTACTCCTACAATGAGCAGTTCTTC.

V is TRBV11-3 and J is TRBJ2-3; TRBD2 aligns across 8 bases. There are 14 residues in the CDR3. V dropped 7 bases and J dropped 2; count of bases not matched to a gene: 5. Germline assignment: CDR1 SGHNT and CDR2 YENEEA. In DNA, the CDR3 is TGTGCCAGCAAGGCGGGAGGTGCCACAGATACGCAGTATTTT. Its protein is CASKAGGATDTQYF.

This clonotype was counted between two and nine times. The chain uses TRBV10-3 and TRBJ2-5, with TRBD1 as a possible D gene (5 bases). Germline-derived CDR1 and CDR2 are ENHRY and SYGVKD. Deletions cut 4 bases from V and 0 bases from J, with 12 bases between. The CDR3 has 15 amino acids. The CDR3 region has the DNA TGTGCCATCAGTGTAAGGGGCTTGTACCAAGAGACCCAGTACTTC. It is translated as CAISVRGLYQETQYF.

This chain connects TRBV4-2 to TRBJ2-3; a possible D gene is TRBD2 (5 bases). The CDR3 length is 15 residues. The V gene lost 0 bases and the J gene lost 3 bases, with 10 bases spanning the gap. Germline V gene lookup returns CDR1 LGHNA and CDR2 YNFKEQ. CDR3 nucleotides: TGTGCCAGCAGCCAAGAACCCGGGGAGACAGATACGCAGTATTTT. Translated: CASSQEPGETDTQYF.

This clonotype was observed a handful of times. V is TRBV6-1 and J is TRBJ1-1; 7 positions match TRBD1. The CDR3 contains 15 residues. J lost 0 bases, V lost 6 bases, and 7 bases had no gene match. Germline-derived CDR1 and CDR2 are MNHNS and SASEGT. This chain's CDR3 is CASRNRGKMNTEAFF. In nucleotides, the CDR3 is TGTGCCAGCAGGAACAGGGGTAAGATGAACACTGAAGCTTTCTTT.

The V call is TRBV4-1, the J call TRBJ1-4, with 11 bases identical to TRBD1. V gave up 1 base and J gave up 0 bases; unmatched junction bases: 4. This CDR3 comprises 18 residues. The germline V gene encodes CDR1 MGHRA and CDR2 YSYEKL. In DNA, the CDR3 is TGCGCCAGCAGCCAAGGGGACAGGGGGGGGGCAACTAATGAAAAACTGTTTTTT. Its protein product is CASSQGDRGGATNEKLFF.

This chain links TRBV6-2 or TRBV6-3 with TRBJ2-7; unclear D gene. The germline V gene has CDR1 MNHEY and CDR2 SVGEGT. V was clipped by 8 bases and J by 0 bases, with 20 bases between them. CDR3 length: 16 amino acids. The chain's CDR3 is CASLLDGRKSSYEQYF. The CDR3 DNA reads TGTGCCAGCCTCCTAGACGGGCGGAAGAGCTCCTACGAGCAGTACTTC.

This chain links TRBV6-1 with TRBJ1-2; perhaps TRBD1 as D (6 bases). Trimming left V 6 bases short and J 4 bases short, with 21 bases between. The CDR3 runs to 16 residues. The germline CDR1 and CDR2 sequences are MNHNS and SASEGT. CDR3 DNA: TGTGCCAGCAGCCTATACCTTACAGGGACAATCTATGGCTACACCTTC. Its protein product is CASSLYLTGTIYGYTF.

This clonotype turned up a few times. The J gene is TRBJ2-7, the V gene TRBV2, with 9 nucleotides matching TRBD2. The germline gives CDR1 SNHLY, CDR2 FYNNEI. Trimming at V came to 4 bases and at J to 7 bases, leaving 8 bases not matched to a gene. CDR3 length: 14 residues. CDR3: CASSVRASGKEQYF. The CDR3 DNA reads TGTGCCAGCAGTGTTCGGGCTAGCGGGAAGGAGCAGTACTTC.

The V call is TRBV5-1, the J call TRBJ1-4; 9 bases match TRBD1. This CDR3 spans 14 amino acids. Germline CDR1 SGHRS, CDR2 YFSETQ. V shed 7 bases, J shed 8 bases, and the junction held 9 bases outside the gene matches. CDR3 region: CASGTGTGFEKLFF. The DNA for the CDR3 is TGCGCCAGCGGGACCGGGACAGGGTTCGAAAAACTGTTTTTT.

The sample holds many counts of this clonotype. This rearrangement joins TRBV28 to TRBJ2-6; no clear D. This CDR3 comprises 17 residues. Germline V CDR1 and CDR2: MDHEN, SYDVKM. V was shortened by 2 bases and J by 4 bases, with 15 bases between the two germline ends. The CDR3 here is CASSLPSLQWGANVLTF. In nucleotides, the CDR3 is TGTGCCAGCAGTTTACCTTCACTACAGTGGGGGGCCAACGTCCTGACTTTC.

The CDR3 DNA follows: TGTGCCAGCAGCTTAACATATAAGACAAGCGGGACTGATACGCAGTATTTT. Its protein product is CASSLTYKTSGTDTQYF. V gene TRBV7-9 combines with J gene TRBJ2-3; 7 bases are shared with TRBD2. The CDR3 consists of 17 residues. The germline CDR1 and CDR2 sequences are SEHNR and FQNEAQ (reference sequence). V lost 2 bases and J lost 6; bases outside the gene matches: 14.

A few counts support this clonotype. The chain recombines TRBV5-1 with TRBJ2-1; 11 nucleotides line up with TRBD2. The CDR3 runs to 15 residues. V lost 2 bases, J lost 9 bases, and 7 bases stayed unmatched. CDR1 and CDR2 (germline): SGHRS, YFSETQ. The chain's CDR3 is CASSFGVAGGGEQFF. DNA for the CDR3: TGCGCCAGCAGCTTTGGAGTAGCGGGAGGGGGTGAGCAGTTCTTC.